This T cell receptor (beta chain) was captured by sequencing in a study of blood T cells in healthy people across ages. Study outcomes and limitations: Since the PBMCs were unsorted, naive and antigen-experienced cells could not be conclusively compared. Age showed a roughly linear inverse relationship with TCR beta diversity per million T cells.

A remark on this clonotype: No antigen is known for it.

It was with a sample-barcoded 5' primer and a J-beta primer mix that a second PCR of roughly 7 to 12 cycles was run. TCRdb reprocessed the 5' RACE reads via MiXCR and lists one record per CDR3 protein. This table has about 280,000 distinct CDR3 sequences, roughly a quarter appearing once. This CDR3 comprises 14 residues. The V end lost 0 bases, the J end lost 5 bases, and 13 bases lay between the germline ends. CDR1 and CDR2 from the germline V gene are DFQATT and SNEGSKA (reference sequence). The sequence derives from a woman in her sixties or seventies in good health. The chain recombines TRBV20-1 with TRBJ2-5; no clear D. Sequencing input: blood. The CDR3: CSARENARWETQYF. The CDR3 coding sequence is TGCAGTGCTAGAGAAAACGCACGGTGGGAGACCCAGTACTTC.